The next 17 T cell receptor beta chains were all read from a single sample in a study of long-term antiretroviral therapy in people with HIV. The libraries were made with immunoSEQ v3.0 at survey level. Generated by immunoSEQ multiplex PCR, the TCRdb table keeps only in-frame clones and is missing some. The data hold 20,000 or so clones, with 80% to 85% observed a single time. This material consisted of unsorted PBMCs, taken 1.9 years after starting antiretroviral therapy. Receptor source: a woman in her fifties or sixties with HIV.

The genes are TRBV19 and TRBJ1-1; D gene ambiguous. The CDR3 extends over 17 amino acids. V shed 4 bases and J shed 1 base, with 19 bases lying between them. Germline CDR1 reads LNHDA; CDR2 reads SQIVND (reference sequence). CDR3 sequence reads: CASSKVMSGVPNTEAFF. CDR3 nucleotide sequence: TGTGCCAGTAGTAAAGTAATGTCAGGAGTCCCGAACACTGAAGCTTTCTTT.

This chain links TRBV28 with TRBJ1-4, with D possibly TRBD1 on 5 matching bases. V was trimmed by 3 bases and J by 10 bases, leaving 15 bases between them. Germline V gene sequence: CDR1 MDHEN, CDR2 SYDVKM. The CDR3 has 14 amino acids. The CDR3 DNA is TGTGCCAGCAGTTTGGGCAGGGTCGGTCGAAAACTGTTTTTT. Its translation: CASSLGRVGRKLFF.

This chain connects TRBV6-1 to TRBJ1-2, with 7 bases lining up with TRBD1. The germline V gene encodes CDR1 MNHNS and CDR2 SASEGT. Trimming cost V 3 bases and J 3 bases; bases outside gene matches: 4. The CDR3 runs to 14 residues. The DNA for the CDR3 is TGTGCCAGCAGTGATGGGACAGTGGACTATGGCTACACCTTC. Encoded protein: CASSDGTVDYGYTF.

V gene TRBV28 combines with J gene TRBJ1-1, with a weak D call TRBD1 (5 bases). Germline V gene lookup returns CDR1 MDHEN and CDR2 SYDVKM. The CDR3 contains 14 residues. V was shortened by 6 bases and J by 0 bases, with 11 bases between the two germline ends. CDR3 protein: CASRPDSMNTEAFF. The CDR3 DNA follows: TGTGCCAGCAGACCCGACAGTATGAACACTGAAGCTTTCTTT.

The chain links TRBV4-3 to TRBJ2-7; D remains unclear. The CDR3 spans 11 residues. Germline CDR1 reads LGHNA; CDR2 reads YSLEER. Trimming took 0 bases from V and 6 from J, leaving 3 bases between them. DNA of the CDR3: TGCGCCAGCAGCCAAGATAGCGAGCAGTACTTC. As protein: CASSQDSEQYF.

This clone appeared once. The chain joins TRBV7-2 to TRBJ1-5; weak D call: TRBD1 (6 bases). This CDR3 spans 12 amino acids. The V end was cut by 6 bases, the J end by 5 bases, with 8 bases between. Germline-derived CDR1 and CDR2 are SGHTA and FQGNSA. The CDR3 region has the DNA TGTGCCAGCAGAAGGGGGGATCAGCCCCAGCATTTT. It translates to CASRRGDQPQHF.

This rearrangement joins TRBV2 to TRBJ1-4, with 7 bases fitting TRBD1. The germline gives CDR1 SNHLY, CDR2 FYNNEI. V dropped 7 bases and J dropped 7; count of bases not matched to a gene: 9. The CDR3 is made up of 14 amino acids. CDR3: CASIRQGHSEKLFF. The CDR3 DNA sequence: TGTGCCAGCATTCGACAGGGACATTCTGAAAAACTGTTTTTT.

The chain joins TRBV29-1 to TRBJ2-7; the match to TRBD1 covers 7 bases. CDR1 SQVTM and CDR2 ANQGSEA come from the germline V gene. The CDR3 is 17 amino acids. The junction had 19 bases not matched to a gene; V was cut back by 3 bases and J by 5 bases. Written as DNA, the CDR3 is TGCAGCGTTGAGGGGACAGTAAGATTTCGGAGGACGGACGAGCAGTACTTC. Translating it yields CSVEGTVRFRRTDEQYF.

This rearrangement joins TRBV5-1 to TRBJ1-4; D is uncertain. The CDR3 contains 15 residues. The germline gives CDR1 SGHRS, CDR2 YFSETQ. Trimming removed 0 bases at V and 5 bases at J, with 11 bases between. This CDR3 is CASSLAPGLNEKLFF. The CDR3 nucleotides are TGCGCCAGCAGCTTGGCCCCAGGACTCAATGAAAAACTGTTTTTT. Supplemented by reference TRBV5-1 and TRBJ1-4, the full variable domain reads KAGVTQTPRYLIKTRGQQVTLSCSPISGHRSVSWYQQTPGQGLQFLFEYFSETQRNKGNFPGRFSGRQFSNSRSEMNVSTLELGDSALYLCASSLAPGLNEKLFFGSGTQLSVL.

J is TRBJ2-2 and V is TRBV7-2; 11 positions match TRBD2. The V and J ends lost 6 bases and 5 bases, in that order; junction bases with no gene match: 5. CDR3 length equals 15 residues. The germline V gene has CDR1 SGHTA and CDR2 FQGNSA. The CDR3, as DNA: TGTGCCAGCAGGTTCCGGACTAGCGGGACCGGGGAGCTGTTTTTT. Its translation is CASRFRTSGTGELFF.

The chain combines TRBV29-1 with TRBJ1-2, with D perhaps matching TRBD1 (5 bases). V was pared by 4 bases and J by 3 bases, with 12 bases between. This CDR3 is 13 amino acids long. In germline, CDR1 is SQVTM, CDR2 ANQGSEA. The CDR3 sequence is CSVVPGGDYGYTF. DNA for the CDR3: TGCAGCGTTGTACCGGGGGGTGACTATGGCTACACCTTC.

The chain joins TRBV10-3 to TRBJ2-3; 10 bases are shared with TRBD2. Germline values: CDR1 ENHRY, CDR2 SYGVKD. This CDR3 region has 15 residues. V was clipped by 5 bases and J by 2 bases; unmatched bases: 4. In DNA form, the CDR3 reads TGTGCCATCAGTTCTAGCGGGGGAGCCACAGATACGCAGTATTTT. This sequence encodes CAISSSGGATDTQYF.

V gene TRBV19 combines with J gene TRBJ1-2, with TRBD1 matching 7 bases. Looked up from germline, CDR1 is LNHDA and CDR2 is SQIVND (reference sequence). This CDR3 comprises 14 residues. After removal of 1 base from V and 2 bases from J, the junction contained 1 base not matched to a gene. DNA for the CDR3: TGTGCCAGTAGTATAGGGGACAGAAACTATGGCTACACCTTC. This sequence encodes CASSIGDRNYGYTF.

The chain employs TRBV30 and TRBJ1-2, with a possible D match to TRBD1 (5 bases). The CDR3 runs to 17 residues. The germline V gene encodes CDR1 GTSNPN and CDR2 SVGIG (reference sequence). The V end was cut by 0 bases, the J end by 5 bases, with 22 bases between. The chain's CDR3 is CAWSVSTGGGSYYGYTF. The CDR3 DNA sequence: TGTGCCTGGAGTGTATCGACGGGGGGGGGTTCCTATTATGGCTACACCTTC.

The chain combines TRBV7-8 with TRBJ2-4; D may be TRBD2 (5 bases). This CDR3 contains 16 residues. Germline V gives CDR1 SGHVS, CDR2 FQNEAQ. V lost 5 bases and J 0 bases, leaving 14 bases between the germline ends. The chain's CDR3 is CASSDGLSLAKNIQYF. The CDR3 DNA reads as TGTGCCAGCAGCGACGGACTGTCACTAGCCAAAAACATTCAGTACTTC.

The CDR3 loop reads CASSLSRAGNTIYF. The CDR3 nucleotides read TGTGCCAGCAGTTTATCCAGGGCTGGAAACACCATATATTTT. This chain joins TRBV28 and TRBJ1-3; a weak D match, TRBD1 (5 bases). Germline V CDR1 and CDR2: MDHEN, SYDVKM. This CDR3 spans 14 amino acids. Trimming removed 1 base at V and 2 bases at J, with 6 bases between. The full variable domain, with the rest looked up from reference TRBV28 and TRBJ1-3, is DVKVTQSSRYLVKRTGEKVFLECVQDMDHENMFWYRQDPGLGLRLIYFSYDVKMKEKGDIPEGYSVSREKKERFSLILESASTNQTSMYLCASSLSRAGNTIYFGEGSWLTVV.

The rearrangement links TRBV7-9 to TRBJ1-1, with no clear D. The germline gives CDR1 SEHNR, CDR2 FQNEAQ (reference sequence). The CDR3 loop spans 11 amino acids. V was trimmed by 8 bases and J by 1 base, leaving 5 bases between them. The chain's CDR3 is CASRTNTEAFF. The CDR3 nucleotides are TGTGCCAGCCGCACGAACACTGAAGCTTTCTTT.